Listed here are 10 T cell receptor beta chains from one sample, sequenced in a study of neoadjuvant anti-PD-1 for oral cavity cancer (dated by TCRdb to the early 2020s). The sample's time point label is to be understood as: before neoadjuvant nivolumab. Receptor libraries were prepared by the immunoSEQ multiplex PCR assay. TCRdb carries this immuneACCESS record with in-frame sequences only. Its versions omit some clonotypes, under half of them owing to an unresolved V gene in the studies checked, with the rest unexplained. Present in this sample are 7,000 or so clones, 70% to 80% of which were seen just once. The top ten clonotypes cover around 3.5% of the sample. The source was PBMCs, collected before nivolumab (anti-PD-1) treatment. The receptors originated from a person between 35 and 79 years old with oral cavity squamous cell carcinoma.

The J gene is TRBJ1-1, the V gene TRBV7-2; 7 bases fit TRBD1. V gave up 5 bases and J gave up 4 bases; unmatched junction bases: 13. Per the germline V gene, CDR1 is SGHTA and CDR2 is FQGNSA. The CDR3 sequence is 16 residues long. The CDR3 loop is CASSQKGGGWGTEAFF. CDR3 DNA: TGTGCCAGCAGCCAGAAAGGAGGGGGCTGGGGCACTGAAGCTTTCTTT.

The CDR3 here is CAWGKTGGATEAFF. The CDR3 bases are TGTGCCTGGGGCAAGACAGGGGGGGCCACTGAAGCTTTCTTT. J is TRBJ1-1 and V is TRBV30, with 9 bases fitting TRBD1. Germline CDR1 GTSNPN, CDR2 SVGIG (reference sequence). Trimming at V came to 5 bases and at J to 4 bases, leaving 8 bases not matched to a gene. The CDR3 is 14 residues long.

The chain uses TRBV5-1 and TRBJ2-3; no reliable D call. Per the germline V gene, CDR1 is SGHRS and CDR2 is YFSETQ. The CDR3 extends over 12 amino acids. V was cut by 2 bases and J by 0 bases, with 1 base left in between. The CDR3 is CASSFSTDTQYF. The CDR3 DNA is TGCGCCAGCAGCTTCAGCACAGATACGCAGTATTTT.

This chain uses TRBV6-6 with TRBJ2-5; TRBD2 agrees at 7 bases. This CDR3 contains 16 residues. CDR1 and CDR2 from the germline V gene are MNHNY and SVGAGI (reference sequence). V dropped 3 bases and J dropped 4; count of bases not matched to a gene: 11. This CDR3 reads CASSYGLLAMGETQYF. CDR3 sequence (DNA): TGTGCCAGCAGTTATGGGTTACTAGCGATGGGAGAGACCCAGTACTTC.

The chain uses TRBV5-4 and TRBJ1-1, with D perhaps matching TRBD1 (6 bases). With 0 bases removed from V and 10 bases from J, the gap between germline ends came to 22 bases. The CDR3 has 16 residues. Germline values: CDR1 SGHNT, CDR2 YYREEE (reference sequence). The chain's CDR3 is CASSLGGFSAEGGAFF. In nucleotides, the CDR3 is TGTGCCAGCAGCTTGGGGGGATTCTCAGCCGAGGGGGGAGCTTTCTTT.

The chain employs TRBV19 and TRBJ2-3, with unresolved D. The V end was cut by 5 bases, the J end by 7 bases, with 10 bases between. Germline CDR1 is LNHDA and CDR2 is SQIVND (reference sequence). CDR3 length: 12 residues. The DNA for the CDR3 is TGTGCCAGTAGTTTCCCTGAAAATACGCAGTATTTT. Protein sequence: CASSFPENTQYF.

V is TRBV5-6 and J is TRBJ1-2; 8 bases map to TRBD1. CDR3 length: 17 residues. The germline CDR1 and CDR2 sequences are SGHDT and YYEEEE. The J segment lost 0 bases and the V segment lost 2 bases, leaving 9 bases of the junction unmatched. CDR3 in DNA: TGTGCCAGCAGCTTCGGACAGGGATATTTCCCTAACTATGGCTACACCTTC. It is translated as CASSFGQGYFPNYGYTF.

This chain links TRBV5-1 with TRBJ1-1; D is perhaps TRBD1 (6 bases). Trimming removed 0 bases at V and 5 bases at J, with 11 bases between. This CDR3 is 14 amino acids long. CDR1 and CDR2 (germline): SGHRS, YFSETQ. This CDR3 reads CASSLGQGLTEAFF. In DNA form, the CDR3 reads TGCGCCAGCAGCTTGGGGCAGGGGTTAACTGAAGCTTTCTTT.

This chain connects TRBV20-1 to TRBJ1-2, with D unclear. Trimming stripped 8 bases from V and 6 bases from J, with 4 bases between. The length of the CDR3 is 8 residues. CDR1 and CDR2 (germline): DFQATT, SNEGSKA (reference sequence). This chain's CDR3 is CSTDGYTF. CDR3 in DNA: TGCAGTACAGATGGCTACACCTTC.

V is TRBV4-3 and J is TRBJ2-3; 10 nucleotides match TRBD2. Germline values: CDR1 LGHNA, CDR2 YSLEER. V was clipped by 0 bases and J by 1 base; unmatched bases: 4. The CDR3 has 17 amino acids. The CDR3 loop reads CASSQETSGTRTDTQYF. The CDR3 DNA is TGCGCCAGCAGCCAAGAAACTAGCGGGACCCGCACAGATACGCAGTATTTT.